The 18 T cell receptor beta chains listed next were all sequenced from one sample in a study of shared clonotypes between healthy human individuals. Profiling relied on immunoSEQ multiplex PCR, and the TCRdb table lists in-frame clones only, not all of them. The table shows 950,000 to 1,100,000 clones, with about 84% occurring only once. The sequenced sample consisted of memory CD4+ T cells from PBMCs. Subset denoted: CD45RA-negative fraction. Receptors were obtained from a man between 18 and 29 years old in good health. Some clones in this sample may be carry-over from other donors' samples.

The CDR3 DNA follows: TGTGCCAGCAGCCGACAGGGATCCTCCATCGAGCAGTACTTC. Encoded protein: CASSRQGSSIEQYF. The J gene is TRBJ2-7, the V gene TRBV7-2; the match to TRBD1 covers 7 bases. The V gene end was trimmed by 5 bases and the J gene end by 6 bases; junction bases not matched to a gene: 10. Germline V gene sequence: CDR1 SGHTA, CDR2 FQGNSA. The CDR3 has 14 amino acids.

Concerning this clone: This may stem from a read error, because a much larger clone lies one nucleotide away. Other DNA sequences of this sample code for an identical CDR3. V is TRBV7-3 and J is TRBJ2-7, with TRBD2 identical over 9 bases. The CDR3 spans 14 residues. V gave up 5 bases and J gave up 2 bases; unmatched junction bases: 4. Germline CDR1 is SGHTA and CDR2 is FQGTGA. DNA for the CDR3: TGTGCCAGCAGCCCGACTAGCGGCCCCTACGAGCAGTACTTC. It is translated as CASSPTSGPYEQYF.

The CDR3 region has the DNA TGTGCCAGCTCCTCCTCAGTGGACTATGGCTACACCTTC. Translating it yields CASSSSVDYGYTF. The chain recombines TRBV18 with TRBJ1-2; D uncertain. With 6 bases removed from V and 3 bases from J, the gap between germline ends came to 11 bases. CDR1 and CDR2 from the germline V gene are KGHSH and LQKENI. This CDR3 region has 13 residues.

In DNA form, the CDR3 reads TGCGCCAGCAAACAGGGACCCCCTGGAAACACCATATATTTT. Translating it yields CASKQGPPGNTIYF. The rearrangement joins TRBV5-1 to TRBJ1-3; the D gene is possibly TRBD1 (6 bases). The ends were cut back, 6 bases at V and 2 bases at J, with 12 bases in the middle. CDR1 is SGHRS and CDR2 is YFSETQ in the germline V gene. This CDR3 has 14 amino acids. The full variable domain, in which reference TRBV5-1 and TRBJ1-3 provide the parts outside the CDR3, is KAGVTQTPRYLIKTRGQQVTLSCSPISGHRSVSWYQQTPGQGLQFLFEYFSETQRNKGNFPGRFSGRQFSNSRSEMNVSTLELGDSALYLCASKQGPPGNTIYFGEGSWLTVV.

The chain recombines TRBV7-3 with TRBJ2-3; D gene unclear. Germline V gene lookup returns CDR1 SGHTA and CDR2 FQGTGA. With 3 bases removed from V and 0 bases from J, the gap between germline ends came to 10 bases. The CDR3 is made up of 15 amino acids. The CDR3 nucleotides are TGTGCCAGCAGCTTTAACGCGCGTAGCACAGATACGCAGTATTTT. This encodes CASSFNARSTDTQYF.

This clone was found once. The gene calls are TRBV6-4 and TRBJ2-1; 10 bases agree with TRBD2. Germline trimming cut 5 bases from V and 9 bases from J; bases unmatched to any gene: 7. Germline V CDR1 and CDR2: MRHNA, SNTAGT. The CDR3 is 14 amino acids. In DNA, the CDR3 is TGTGCCAGCAGTAGGTCTAGCGGGAGTAGTGAGCAGTTCTTC. It yields the protein CASSRSSGSSEQFF.

Points on this clone: This may stem from a read error, because a much larger clone lies one nucleotide away. The same CDR3 also results from other DNA sequences found in this sample. The V call is TRBV28, the J call TRBJ1-2; a possible D gene is TRBD1 (5 bases). The V and J ends lost 6 bases and 4 bases respectively, with 6 bases between them. Germline loops: CDR1 MDHEN, CDR2 SYDVKM. This CDR3 is 11 amino acids long. The CDR3 region is CASSTGYGYTF. CDR3 coding DNA: TGTGCCAGCAGCACAGGCTATGGCTACACCTTC.

The CDR3 bases are TGTGCCAGCAGTGTCGCGGGAGGTCGGAACGAGCAGTACTTC. This codes for CASSVAGGRNEQYF. The genes are TRBV2 and TRBJ2-7; 8 bases match TRBD2. CDR3 length equals 14 residues. Looked up from germline, CDR1 is SNHLY and CDR2 is FYNNEI. Trimming at V came to 4 bases and at J to 5 bases, leaving 7 bases not matched to a gene.

This clone was observed a handful of times. This sequence may be a read error, since a much larger clone differs from it by one base. This chain uses TRBV30 with TRBJ2-3, with D tentatively TRBD2 (6 bases). The germline V gene has CDR1 GTSNPN and CDR2 SVGIG (reference sequence). This CDR3 region has 12 residues. V lost 3 bases, J lost 6 bases, and 10 bases lay in between. For the CDR3, the DNA is TGTGCCTGGAGGCAGGGAGGTGATACGCAGTATTTT. Translated: CAWRQGGDTQYF.

This chain links TRBV28 with TRBJ2-2, with TRBD1 as a possible D gene (6 bases). V gave up 1 base and J gave up 1 base, with 13 bases separating them. Germline V gene lookup returns CDR1 MDHEN and CDR2 SYDVKM. The CDR3 totals 17 residues. CDR3 protein: CASSLSHGRGNTGELFF. Here the CDR3 DNA reads TGTGCCAGCAGTTTATCCCATGGCAGGGGGAACACCGGGGAGCTGTTTTTT. The complete variable domain, with remaining parts taken from reference TRBV28 and TRBJ2-2, reads DVKVTQSSRYLVKRTGEKVFLECVQDMDHENMFWYRQDPGLGLRLIYFSYDVKMKEKGDIPEGYSVSREKKERFSLILESASTNQTSMYLCASSLSHGRGNTGELFFGEGSRLTVL.

The rearrangement joins TRBV5-1 to TRBJ2-3; D uncertain. CDR1 is SGHRS and CDR2 is YFSETQ in the germline V gene. V dropped 4 bases and J dropped 3 bases, with 6 bases sitting between them. The CDR3 is made up of 12 amino acids. The CDR3 here is CASSVTTDTQYF. As DNA, the CDR3 is TGCGCCAGCAGCGTGACAACAGATACGCAGTATTTT. The variable domain in full, completed from reference TRBV5-1 and TRBJ2-3, reads KAGVTQTPRYLIKTRGQQVTLSCSPISGHRSVSWYQQTPGQGLQFLFEYFSETQRNKGNFPGRFSGRQFSNSRSEMNVSTLELGDSALYLCASSVTTDTQYFGPGTRLTVL.

V is TRBV2 and J is TRBJ2-1, with TRBD2 identical over 14 bases. The CDR3 contains 15 residues. The junction had 7 bases not matched to a gene; V was cut back by 6 bases and J by 9 bases. The V gene's germline CDR1 is SNHLY and CDR2 FYNNEI. The CDR3 region has the DNA TGTGCCAGCAGGAGACTAGCGGGAGGGCCCCTTGAGCAGTTCTTC. Translating it yields CASRRLAGGPLEQFF.

In this sample, this clone turned up many times. This sequence joins TRBV6-1 and TRBJ2-1; TRBD1 is a possible D gene (5 bases). The CDR3 length is 15 residues. Germline CDR1 MNHNS, CDR2 SASEGT. V was pared by 5 bases and J by 3 bases, with 14 bases between. The chain's CDR3 is CASSTEHRNYNEQFF. The CDR3 nucleotides read TGTGCCAGCAGTACTGAGCACAGGAACTACAATGAGCAGTTCTTC.

In this sample, this clone turned up once. The chain uses TRBV5-6 and TRBJ1-3; D gene unclear. The CDR3 extends over 14 amino acids. Germline-derived CDR1 and CDR2 are SGHDT and YYEEEE. V lost 0 bases, J lost 5 bases, and 9 bases lay in between. The CDR3, as DNA: TGTGCCAGCAGCTTGGTGGGGAGGAGAAACACCATATATTTT. Its translation: CASSLVGRRNTIYF.

This chain joins TRBV4-1 and TRBJ2-5; D call uncertain. The V end lost 4 bases, the J end lost 5 bases, and 14 bases lay between the germline ends. In germline, CDR1 is MGHRA, CDR2 YSYEKL. This CDR3 region has 14 residues. The chain's CDR3 is CASSPLGVGETQYF. The DNA of the CDR3 is TGCGCCAGCAGCCCACTTGGGGTTGGGGAGACCCAGTACTTC.

The chain couples TRBV7-8 to TRBJ1-2, with D unclear. CDR3 size: 12 residues. CDR1 is SGHVS and CDR2 is FQNEAQ in the germline V gene. Deletions cut 4 bases from V and 4 bases from J, with 7 bases between. The CDR3 region is CASSWGIYGYTF. DNA for the CDR3: TGTGCCAGCAGCTGGGGAATCTATGGCTACACCTTC.

This clone was found once. V and J are TRBV6-5 and TRBJ1-2, with TRBD1 matching over 7 bases. Germline loops: CDR1 MNHEY, CDR2 SVGAGI. J gave up 6 bases and V 6 bases, and 7 bases lay outside the gene matches. The CDR3 runs 13 residues. CDR3 loop: CASSLDRDNGYTF. The DNA of the CDR3 is TGTGCCAGCAGCCTTGACAGGGATAATGGCTACACCTTC.

The rearrangement joins TRBV29-1 to TRBJ2-7, with a possible D match to TRBD1 (5 bases). The CDR3 consists of 11 residues. The V and J ends lost 1 base and 7 bases respectively, with 8 bases between them. Germline values: CDR1 SQVTM, CDR2 ANQGSEA. The CDR3 sequence is CSVEAGNEQYF. The CDR3, as DNA: TGCAGCGTTGAAGCAGGGAATGAGCAGTACTTC.